The subject of this entry is one T cell receptor (beta chain). The antigen remains unidentified. The CDR3 totals 15 residues. CDR1 and CDR2 (germline): SNHLY, FYNNEI. J lost 4 bases, V lost 10 bases, and 9 bases had no gene match. Clones were sequenced by immunoSEQ multiplex PCR, and TCRdb holds only the in-frame ones, with some missing. The sample has about 89,000 clones; more than 90% are singletons. This sample stems from a study of graft-versus-host responses after intestinal transplantation. Study-wide results and caveats: Marrow from the recipient contained GvH clones, some of which had appeared first in ileum or blood.

This material consisted of unstimulated CD4+ T cells sorted from spleen or lymph node cells, taken before intestinal transplant. The genes are TRBV2 and TRBJ2-1; 11 bases match TRBD2. This receptor was taken from a human donor who received an intestinal transplant. This CDR3 is CANQPGTSGYNEQFF. Here the CDR3 DNA reads TGTGCCAACCAACCCGGGACTAGCGGATACAATGAGCAGTTCTTC.